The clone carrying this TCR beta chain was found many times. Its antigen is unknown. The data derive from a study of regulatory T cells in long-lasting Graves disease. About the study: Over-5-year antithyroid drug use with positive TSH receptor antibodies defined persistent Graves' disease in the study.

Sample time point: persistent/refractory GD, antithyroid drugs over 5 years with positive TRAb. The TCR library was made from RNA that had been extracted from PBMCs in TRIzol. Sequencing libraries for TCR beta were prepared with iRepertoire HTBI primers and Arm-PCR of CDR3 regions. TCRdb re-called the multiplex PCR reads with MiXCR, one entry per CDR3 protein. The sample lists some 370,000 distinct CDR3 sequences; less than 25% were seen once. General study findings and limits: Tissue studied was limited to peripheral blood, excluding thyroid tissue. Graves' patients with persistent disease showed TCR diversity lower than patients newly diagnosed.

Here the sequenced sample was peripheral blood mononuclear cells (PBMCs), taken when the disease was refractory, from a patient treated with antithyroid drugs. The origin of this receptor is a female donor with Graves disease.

Here the CDR3 reads CATSPAGTSNYGYTF. CDR3 sequence (DNA): TGTGCCACCAGCCCGGCAGGGACTTCTAACTATGGCTACACCTTC. The V gene is TRBV15, the J gene TRBJ1-2; D may be TRBD1 (5 bases). V lost 5 bases to trimming and J lost 0 bases, with 13 bases between them. The CDR3 length is 15 residues. Germline V gives CDR1 LNHNV, CDR2 YYDKDF (reference sequence).